This TCR beta chain was sequenced in a study of T cell responses to AZD1222 COVID-19 vaccine. This table comes from immunoSEQ multiplex PCR, and its TCRdb copy is limited to in-frame clones, with some not included. Of over 85,000 clones in the sample, approximately 90% were seen once. The V and J ends lost 5 bases and 7 bases, in that order; junction bases with no gene match: 13. The CDR3 runs 15 residues. The germline V gene encodes CDR1 MGHRA and CDR2 YSYEKL. The source material was peripheral blood, sampled on day 0 of AZD1222 vaccination. The chain combines TRBV4-1 with TRBJ1-1; 7 bases are shared with TRBD1. The receptor's source is an adult in good health. The CDR3 loop reads CASSSGTATTIEAFF. Written as DNA, the CDR3 is TGCGCCAGCAGCAGCGGGACAGCGACCACCATTGAAGCTTTCTTT.